These 13 T cell receptor beta chains were sequenced from one sample in a study of blood T cell repertoires in COVID-19. Sequencing used immunoSEQ multiplex PCR; TCRdb keeps in-frame clones, though not all of them. The sample has 250,000 to 350,000 clones; about nine tenths are singletons. The specimen sequenced was peripheral blood. These receptors originate from a woman between 50 and 59 years old who had recovered from COVID-19.

This chain joins TRBV4-3 and TRBJ1-6; D ambiguous. This CDR3 has 14 residues. V was trimmed by 1 base and J by 4 bases, leaving 5 bases between them. The germline gives CDR1 LGHNA, CDR2 YSLEER. This CDR3 is CASSQARYNSPLHF. In nucleotides, the CDR3 is TGCGCCAGCAGCCAAGCGAGGTATAATTCACCCCTCCACTTT.

The chain links TRBV19 to TRBJ2-1; 10 bases are a match to TRBD1. V shed 4 bases and J 2 bases; nucleotides not matched to a gene: 2. From germline, CDR1 is LNHDA and CDR2 SQIVND (reference sequence). CDR3 length equals 15 residues. The CDR3 reads CASSTGQGAYNEQFF. The CDR3 DNA follows: TGTGCCAGTAGTACTGGACAGGGGGCCTACAATGAGCAGTTCTTC.

This chain uses TRBV7-9 with TRBJ1-4; possible D gene TRBD1, 6 bases. CDR1 SEHNR and CDR2 FQNEAQ come from the germline V gene (reference sequence). The CDR3 totals 14 residues. Between the trimmed V and J ends, which lost 2 bases and 5 bases, there was a span of 9 bases. The CDR3 region is CASSLRQENEKLFF. CDR3 in DNA: TGTGCCAGCAGCTTACGACAGGAGAATGAAAAACTGTTTTTT.

The chain combines TRBV10-1 with TRBJ1-5; 7 bases line up with TRBD1. The germline V gene has CDR1 WNHNN and CDR2 SYGVQD (reference sequence). This CDR3 has 15 amino acids. Trimming removed 8 bases from V and 5 bases from J; junction bases left unmatched: 12. The CDR3 spells CASGLTRQGDQPQHF. CDR3 nucleotide sequence: TGCGCCAGCGGACTGACTAGACAGGGTGATCAGCCCCAGCATTTT.

The gene calls are TRBV28 and TRBJ1-6; TRBD1 matches 8 bases. CDR3 length: 14 residues. The trim removed 6 bases at V and 5 bases at J, leaving 3 bases unmatched. Germline-derived CDR1 and CDR2 are MDHEN and SYDVKM. The CDR3 spells CASSPGQDNSPLHF. For the CDR3, the DNA is TGTGCCAGCAGCCCGGGACAGGATAATTCACCCCTCCACTTT.

The V call is TRBV19, the J call TRBJ2-2; D gene ambiguous. The CDR3 has 14 residues. Deletions cut 3 bases from V and 4 bases from J, with 9 bases between. Germline V gene lookup returns CDR1 LNHDA and CDR2 SQIVND (reference sequence). The CDR3 spells CASSIWASTGELFF. CDR3 DNA sequence: TGTGCCAGTAGTATTTGGGCGAGCACCGGGGAGCTGTTTTTT. Looking up the rest from reference TRBV19 and TRBJ2-2 gives the full variable domain: DGGITQSPKYLFRKEGQNVTLSCEQNLNHDAMYWYRQDPGQGLRLIYYSQIVNDFQKGDIAEGYSVSREKKESFPLTVTSAQKNPTAFYLCASSIWASTGELFFGEGSRLTVL.

The rearrangement links TRBV6-1 to TRBJ2-2; weak D call: TRBD1 (6 bases). Germline V CDR1 and CDR2: MNHNS, SASEGT. CDR3 length: 14 residues. Trimming stripped 7 bases from V and 5 bases from J, with 14 bases between. The CDR3 region is CASTLDRSTGELFF. DNA of the CDR3: TGTGCCAGCACCCTAGACAGGTCAACCGGGGAGCTGTTTTTT.

A single count supports this clone. The chain couples TRBV6-5 to TRBJ1-2; D gene uncertain. V was trimmed by 6 bases and J by 6 bases, leaving 8 bases between them. The CDR3 contains 11 residues. The germline V gene encodes CDR1 MNHEY and CDR2 SVGAGI. This CDR3 is CASSRGHGYTF. For the CDR3, the DNA is TGTGCCAGCAGCCGCGGTCATGGCTACACCTTC.

The DNA of the CDR3 is TGCGCCAGCAGCTTGGATCCCAACTACGAGCAGTACTTC. Residues: CASSLDPNYEQYF. The chain uses TRBV5-1 and TRBJ2-7, with D unresolved. Germline values: CDR1 SGHRS, CDR2 YFSETQ. The CDR3 has 13 amino acids. Trimming took off 0 bases at V and 3 bases at J, with 7 bases between the two ends.

This rearrangement joins TRBV7-9 to TRBJ1-2; perhaps TRBD1 as D (5 bases). V dropped 3 bases and J dropped 7 bases, with 24 bases sitting between them. Germline loops: CDR1 SEHNR, CDR2 FQNEAQ (reference sequence). This CDR3 has 17 residues. Written as DNA, the CDR3 is TGTGCCAGCAGCTTGGGTCAGGGCCTCGGTAGCGGTTCTGGCTACACCTTC. Translation gives CASSLGQGLGSGSGYTF.

The genes are TRBV6-2 or TRBV6-3 and TRBJ2-3; the match to TRBD2 covers 14 bases. J lost 3 bases, V lost 4 bases, and 3 bases had no gene match. Germline lookup yields CDR1 MNHEY and CDR2 SVGEGT. This CDR3 region has 16 residues. The CDR3 DNA follows: TGTGCCAGCAGTTTGACTAGCGGGGGGGCAACAGATACGCAGTATTTT. This encodes CASSLTSGGATDTQYF.

This clone was observed once. The rearrangement uses TRBV4-3 and TRBJ2-5, with 8 bases lining up with TRBD2. The V gene end was trimmed by 1 base and the J gene end by 4 bases; junction bases not matched to a gene: 8. Germline V gene data show CDR1 as LGHNA and CDR2 as YSLEER. CDR3 length: 16 amino acids. This CDR3 is CASSQGSGGEGETQYF. The CDR3 DNA sequence: TGCGCCAGCAGCCAAGGAAGCGGGGGCGAGGGAGAGACCCAGTACTTC.

This clone was recorded once. V and J are TRBV5-6 and TRBJ1-1; no clear D. V was cut by 4 bases and J by 3 bases, with 7 bases left in between. CDR3 length equals 12 residues. Germline CDR1 and CDR2: SGHDT and YYEEEE. The CDR3 DNA reads TGTGCCAGCAGCCCCAGATACACTGAAGCTTTCTTT. Residues: CASSPRYTEAFF.